This TCR beta chain was identified in a study of technical replicates of blood from a few donors. The CDR3 contains 15 residues. The germline CDR1 and CDR2 sequences are SGHAT and FQNNGV. V lost 8 bases, J lost 3 bases, and 8 bases stayed unmatched. The assay was immunoSEQ multiplex PCR, and TCRdb's table has in-frame clones only and misses some. The table lists more than 65,000 clones, 92% of them singletons. The chain couples TRBV11-2 to TRBJ2-2; 8 positions match TRBD1. The specimen sequenced was T cells isolated from PBMCs. The sequence derives from a human donor in good health. The CDR3 DNA follows: TGTGCCAGCGGAATACAGGGGGAGGACACCGGGGAGCTGTTTTTT. This translates into CASGIQGEDTGELFF.